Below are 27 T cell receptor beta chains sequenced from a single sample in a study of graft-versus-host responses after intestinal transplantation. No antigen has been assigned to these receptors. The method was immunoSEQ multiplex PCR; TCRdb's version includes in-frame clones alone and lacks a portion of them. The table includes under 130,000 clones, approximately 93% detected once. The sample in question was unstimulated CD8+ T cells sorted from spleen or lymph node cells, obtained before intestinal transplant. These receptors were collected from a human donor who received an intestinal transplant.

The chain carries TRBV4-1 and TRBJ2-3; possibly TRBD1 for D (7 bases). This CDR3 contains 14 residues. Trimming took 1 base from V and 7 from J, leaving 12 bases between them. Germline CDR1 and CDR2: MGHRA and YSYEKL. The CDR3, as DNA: TGCGCCAGCAGCCAAGTCCCAGGGGGGAATACGCAGTATTTT. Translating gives CASSQVPGGNTQYF.

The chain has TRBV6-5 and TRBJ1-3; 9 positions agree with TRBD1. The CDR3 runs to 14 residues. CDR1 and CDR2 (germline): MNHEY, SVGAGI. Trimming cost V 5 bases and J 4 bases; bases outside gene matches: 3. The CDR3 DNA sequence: TGTGCCAGCAGTCCCGGGACAGGGGGAAACACCATATATTTT. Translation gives CASSPGTGGNTIYF.

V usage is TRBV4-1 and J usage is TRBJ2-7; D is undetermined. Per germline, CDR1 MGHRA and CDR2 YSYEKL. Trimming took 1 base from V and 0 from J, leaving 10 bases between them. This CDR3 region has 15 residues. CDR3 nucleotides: TGCGCCAGCAGCCAAGGGTTCAGTAGCTCCTACGAGCAGTACTTC. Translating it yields CASSQGFSSSYEQYF.

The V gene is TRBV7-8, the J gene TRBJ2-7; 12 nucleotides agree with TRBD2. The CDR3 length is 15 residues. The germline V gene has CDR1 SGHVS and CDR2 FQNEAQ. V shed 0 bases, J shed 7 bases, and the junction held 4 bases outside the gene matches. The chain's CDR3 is CASSLALAGGREQYF. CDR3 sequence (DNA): TGTGCCAGCAGCTTAGCTCTAGCGGGGGGGCGGGAGCAGTACTTC. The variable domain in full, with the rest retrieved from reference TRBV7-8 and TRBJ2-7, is GAGVSQSPRYKVAKRGQDVALRCDPISGHVSLFWYQQALGQGPEFLTYFQNEAQLDKSGLPSDRFFAERPEGSVSTLKIQRTQQEDSAVYLCASSLALAGGREQYFGPGTRLTVT.

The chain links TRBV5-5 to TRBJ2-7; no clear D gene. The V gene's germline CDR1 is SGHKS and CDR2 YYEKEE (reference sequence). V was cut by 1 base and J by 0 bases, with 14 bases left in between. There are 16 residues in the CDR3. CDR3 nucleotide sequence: TGTGCCAGCAGCTTGTCGAGGATATCAAGCTCCTACGAGCAGTACTTC. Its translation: CASSLSRISSSYEQYF.

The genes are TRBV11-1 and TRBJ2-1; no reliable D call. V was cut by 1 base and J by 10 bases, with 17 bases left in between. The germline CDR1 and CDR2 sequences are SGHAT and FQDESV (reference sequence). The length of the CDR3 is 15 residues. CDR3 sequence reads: CASSLDGVVSQEQFF. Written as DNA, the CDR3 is TGTGCCAGCAGCTTAGATGGGGTCGTCTCTCAAGAGCAGTTCTTC.

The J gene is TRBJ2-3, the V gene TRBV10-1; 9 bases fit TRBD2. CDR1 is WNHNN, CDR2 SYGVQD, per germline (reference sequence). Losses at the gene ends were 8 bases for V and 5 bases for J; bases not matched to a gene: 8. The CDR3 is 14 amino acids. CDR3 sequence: CASSKRGAIDTQYF. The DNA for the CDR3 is TGCGCCAGCTCCAAGCGGGGGGCCATAGATACGCAGTATTTT.

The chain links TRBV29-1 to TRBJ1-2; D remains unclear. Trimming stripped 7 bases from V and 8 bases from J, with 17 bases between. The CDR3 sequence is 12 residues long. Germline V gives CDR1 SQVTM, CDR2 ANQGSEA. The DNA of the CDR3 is TGCAGCGACAGCGGAGCGGTCGGCGGCTACACCTTC. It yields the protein CSDSGAVGGYTF.

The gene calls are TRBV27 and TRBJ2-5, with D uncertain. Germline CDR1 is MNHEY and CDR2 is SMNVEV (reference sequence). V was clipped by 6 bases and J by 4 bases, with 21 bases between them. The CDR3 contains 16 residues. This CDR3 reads CASSFSGGASPETQYF. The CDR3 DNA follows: TGTGCCAGCAGCTTCTCAGGCGGAGCATCCCCAGAGACCCAGTACTTC.

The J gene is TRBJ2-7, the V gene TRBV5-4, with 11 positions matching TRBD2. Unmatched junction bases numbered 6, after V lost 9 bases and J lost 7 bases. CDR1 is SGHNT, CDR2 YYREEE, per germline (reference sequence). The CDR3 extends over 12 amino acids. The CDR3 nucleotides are TGTGCCACTAGCGGGGGGTCCTGGGAGCAGTACTTC. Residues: CATSGGSWEQYF. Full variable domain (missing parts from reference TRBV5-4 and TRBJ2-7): ETGVTQSPTHLIKTRGQQVTLRCSSQSGHNTVSWYQQALGQGPQFIFQYYREEENGRGNFPPRFSGLQFPNYSSELNVNALELDDSALYLCATSGGSWEQYFGPGTRLTVT.

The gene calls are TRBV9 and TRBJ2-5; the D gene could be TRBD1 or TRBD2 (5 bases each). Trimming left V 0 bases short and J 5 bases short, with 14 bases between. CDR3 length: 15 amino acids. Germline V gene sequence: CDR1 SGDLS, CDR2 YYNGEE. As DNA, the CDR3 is TGTGCCAGCAGCGTAGGGGGGAATTCTGGGGAGACCCAGTACTTC. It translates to CASSVGGNSGETQYF.

In DNA, the CDR3 is TGTGCCAGCAGCCTCATCGGGAAGGAAACCGGGGAGCTGTTTTTT. Amino acids: CASSLIGKETGELFF. The V call is TRBV4-2, the J call TRBJ2-2; D is possibly TRBD2 (5 bases). V gave up 4 bases and J gave up 5 bases, with 14 bases separating them. This CDR3 contains 15 residues. Germline CDR1 reads LGHNA; CDR2 reads YNFKEQ.

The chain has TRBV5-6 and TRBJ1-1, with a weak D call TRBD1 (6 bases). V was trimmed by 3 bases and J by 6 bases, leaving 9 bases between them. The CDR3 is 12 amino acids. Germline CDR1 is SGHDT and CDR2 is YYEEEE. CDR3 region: CASSSQGPEAFF. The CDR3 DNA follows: TGTGCCAGCAGCTCGCAGGGGCCTGAAGCTTTCTTT.

The CDR3 spells CASSYAAVPQEQYF. CDR3 nucleotide sequence: TGTGCCAGCAGTTACGCGGCAGTCCCCCAGGAGCAGTACTTC. This chain joins TRBV6-5 and TRBJ2-7; no clear D. CDR3 size: 14 residues. V was clipped by 2 bases and J by 7 bases, with 15 bases between them. Germline-derived CDR1 and CDR2 are MNHEY and SVGAGI.

As DNA, the CDR3 is TGTGCCAGCAGCGTAGGGGGATCCGAGCAGTACTTC. It is translated as CASSVGGSEQYF. The genes are TRBV9 and TRBJ2-7; D is uncertain. The CDR3 is 12 residues long. Germline values: CDR1 SGDLS, CDR2 YYNGEE. Trimming left V 0 bases short and J 6 bases short, with 7 bases between. Full variable domain (missing parts from reference TRBV9 and TRBJ2-7): DSGVTQTPKHLITATGQRVTLRCSPRSGDLSVYWYQQSLDQGLQFLIQYYNGEERAKGNILERFSAQQFPDLHSELNLSSLELGDSALYFCASSVGGSEQYFGPGTRLTVT.

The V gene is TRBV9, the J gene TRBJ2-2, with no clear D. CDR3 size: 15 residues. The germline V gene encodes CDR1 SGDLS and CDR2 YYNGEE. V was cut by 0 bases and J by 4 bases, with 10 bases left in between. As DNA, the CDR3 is TGTGCCAGCAGCGTAGAAACACCCTCCACCGGGGAGCTGTTTTTT. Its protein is CASSVETPSTGELFF. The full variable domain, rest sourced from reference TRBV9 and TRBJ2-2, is DSGVTQTPKHLITATGQRVTLRCSPRSGDLSVYWYQQSLDQGLQFLIQYYNGEERAKGNILERFSAQQFPDLHSELNLSSLELGDSALYFCASSVETPSTGELFFGEGSRLTVL.

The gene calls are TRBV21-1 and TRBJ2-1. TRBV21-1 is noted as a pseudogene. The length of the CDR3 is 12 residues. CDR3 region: CASRSGAYEQFF. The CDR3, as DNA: TGTGCCAGCAGATCGGGGGCTTATGAGCAGTTCTTC.

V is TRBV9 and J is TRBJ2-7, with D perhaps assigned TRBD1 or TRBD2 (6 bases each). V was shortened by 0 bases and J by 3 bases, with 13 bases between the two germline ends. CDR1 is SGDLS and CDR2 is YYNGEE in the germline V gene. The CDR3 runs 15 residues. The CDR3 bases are TGTGCCAGCAGCGTAGGCCAAGGGGGGCACTACGAGCAGTACTTC. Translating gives CASSVGQGGHYEQYF.

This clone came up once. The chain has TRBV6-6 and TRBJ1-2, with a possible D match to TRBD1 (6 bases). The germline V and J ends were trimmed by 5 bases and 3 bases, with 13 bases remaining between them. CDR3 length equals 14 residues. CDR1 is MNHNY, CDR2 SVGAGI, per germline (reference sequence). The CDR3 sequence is CASSHANRDYGYTF. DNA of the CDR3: TGTGCCAGCAGTCACGCGAACAGGGACTATGGCTACACCTTC.

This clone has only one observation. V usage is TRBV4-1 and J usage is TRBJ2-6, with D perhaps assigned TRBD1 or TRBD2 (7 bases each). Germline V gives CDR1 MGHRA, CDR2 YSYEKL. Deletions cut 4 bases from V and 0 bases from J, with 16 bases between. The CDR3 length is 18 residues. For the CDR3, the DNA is TGCGCCAGCAGCCGCCAGGGGGGGTTCCACTCTGGGGCCAACGTCCTGACTTTC. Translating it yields CASSRQGGFHSGANVLTF.

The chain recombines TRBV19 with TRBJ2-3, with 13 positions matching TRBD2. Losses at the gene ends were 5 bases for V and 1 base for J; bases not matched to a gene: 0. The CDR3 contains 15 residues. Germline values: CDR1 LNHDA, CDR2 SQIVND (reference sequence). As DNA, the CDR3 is TGTGCCAGTAGTGGACTAGCGGGGGGCACAGATACGCAGTATTTT. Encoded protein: CASSGLAGGTDTQYF.

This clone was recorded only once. CDR3 protein: CASSVEARGYNEQFF. The DNA of the CDR3 is TGTGCCAGCAGCGTAGAGGCTAGGGGGTACAATGAGCAGTTCTTC. The chain has TRBV9 and TRBJ2-1; D possibly corresponds to TRBD1 (6 bases). CDR3 length: 15 amino acids. V lost 0 bases and J lost 4, with 11 bases in between. Germline V gene lookup returns CDR1 SGDLS and CDR2 YYNGEE.

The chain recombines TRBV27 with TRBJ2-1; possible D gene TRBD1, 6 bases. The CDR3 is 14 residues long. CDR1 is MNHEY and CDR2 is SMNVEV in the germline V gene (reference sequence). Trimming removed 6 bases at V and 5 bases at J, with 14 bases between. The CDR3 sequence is CASSLPGANNEQFF. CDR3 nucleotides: TGTGCCAGCAGCCTGCCAGGGGCGAACAATGAGCAGTTCTTC.

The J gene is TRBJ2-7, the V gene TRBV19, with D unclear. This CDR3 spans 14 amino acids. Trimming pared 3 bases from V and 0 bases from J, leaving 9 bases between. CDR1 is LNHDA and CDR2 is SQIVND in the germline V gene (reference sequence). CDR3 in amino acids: CASSIIGSSYEQYF. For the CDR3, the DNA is TGTGCCAGTAGTATCATCGGAAGCTCCTACGAGCAGTACTTC.

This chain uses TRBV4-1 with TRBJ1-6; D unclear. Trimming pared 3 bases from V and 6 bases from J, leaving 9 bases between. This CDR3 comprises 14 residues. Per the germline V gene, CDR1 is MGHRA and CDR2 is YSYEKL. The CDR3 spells CASSQMETNSPLHF. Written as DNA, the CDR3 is TGCGCCAGCAGCCAGATGGAGACTAATTCACCCCTCCACTTT.

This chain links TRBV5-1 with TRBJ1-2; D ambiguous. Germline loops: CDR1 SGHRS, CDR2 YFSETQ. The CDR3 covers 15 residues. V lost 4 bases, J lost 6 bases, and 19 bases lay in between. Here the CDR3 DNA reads TGCGCCAGCAGCCCTTTCGGGCCTAGAAAAAATGGCTACACCTTC. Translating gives CASSPFGPRKNGYTF. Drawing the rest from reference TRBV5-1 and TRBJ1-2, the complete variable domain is KAGVTQTPRYLIKTRGQQVTLSCSPISGHRSVSWYQQTPGQGLQFLFEYFSETQRNKGNFPGRFSGRQFSNSRSEMNVSTLELGDSALYLCASSPFGPRKNGYTFGSGTRLTVV.

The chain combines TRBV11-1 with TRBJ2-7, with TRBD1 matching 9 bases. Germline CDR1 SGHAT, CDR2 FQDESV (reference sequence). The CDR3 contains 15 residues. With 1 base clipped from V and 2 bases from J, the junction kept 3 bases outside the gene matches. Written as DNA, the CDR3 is TGTGCCAGCAGCTTAGGGAGGACAGGGGCCTACGAGCAGTACTTC. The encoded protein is CASSLGRTGAYEQYF.